A single sample is the source of the 26 T cell receptor beta chains below, sequenced in a study of Graves' ophthalmopathy and Graves' hyperthyroidism. Beta-chain TCR CDR3 regions were amplified from RNA transcripts. The library came from an HTBI-primed first-round RT-PCR and a second-round multiplex PCR. One entry per CDR3 protein, called by TCRdb with MiXCR from the multiplex PCR reads. The table includes around 1.1 million distinct CDR3 sequences, approximately 35% detected once. Sequenced sample: peripheral blood or thyroid tissue (not recorded which). These receptors originate from an adult man with Graves' hyperthyroidism.

Note on this clonotype: This may be a read error: a much more frequent sequence differs by one nucleotide. The chain has TRBV19 and TRBJ1-1; 8 positions match TRBD1. This CDR3 contains 11 residues. J gave up 11 bases and V 5 bases, and 4 bases lay outside the gene matches. Germline V gene sequence: CDR1 LNHDA, CDR2 SQIVND (reference sequence). The CDR3 DNA sequence: TGTGCCAGTAGTCTACAGGGGGATGCTTTCTTT. Translated, it gives CASSLQGDAFF.

This clonotype was seen at least ten times. The genes are TRBV6-5 and TRBJ1-5; weak D call: TRBD1 (5 bases). V gave up 5 bases and J gave up 2 bases, with 10 bases separating them. Germline values: CDR1 MNHEY, CDR2 SVGAGI. CDR3 size: 14 residues. Here the CDR3 DNA reads TGTGCCAGCAGTAAGAGGGGAGGCAATCAGCCCCAGCATTTT. Translating it yields CASSKRGGNQPQHF.

This clonotype was observed many times. V is TRBV2 and J is TRBJ1-6; 9 bases align to TRBD1. J gave up 8 bases and V 8 bases, and 16 bases lay outside the gene matches. This CDR3 has 17 amino acids. CDR1 SNHLY and CDR2 FYNNEI come from the germline V gene. The CDR3 region has the DNA TGTGCCAGCGGACTTACAATGGGACAGGGAACTCATTCACCCCTCCACTTT. Translated: CASGLTMGQGTHSPLHF.

Only a few counts were recorded for this clonotype. The chain has TRBV2 and TRBJ2-5, with a tentative D call TRBD2 (6 bases). Per the germline V gene, CDR1 is SNHLY and CDR2 is FYNNEI. The CDR3 consists of 12 residues. Deletions cut 7 bases from V and 4 bases from J, with 10 bases between. The CDR3 loop is CASIKGGETQYF. For the CDR3, the DNA is TGTGCCAGCATCAAGGGAGGAGAGACCCAGTACTTC.

As to this clonotype: The DNA is left out, because the CDR3 cannot be placed on it with certainty; the CDR3 is given as TCRdb lists it. V gene TRBV5-5 combines with J gene TRBJ1-2. The length of the CDR3 is 20 amino acids, counting both ends. From germline, CDR1 is SGHKS and CDR2 YYEKEE (reference sequence). This chain's CDR3 is CDSSIYLCSVAAGANYGYTF.

The chain has TRBV20-1 and TRBJ1-1, with D uncertain. Trimming shortened V by 0 bases and J by 8 bases, and 16 bases separated the two germline ends. The CDR3 is 14 amino acids. Germline V gene sequence: CDR1 DFQATT, CDR2 SNEGSKA (reference sequence). The CDR3 DNA reads TGCAGTGCTAGAGATAGAGGAAGGAGCCTCGAAGCTTTCTTT. Amino acids: CSARDRGRSLEAFF.

The chain links TRBV7-9 to TRBJ1-4, with 7 bases that match TRBD1. From germline, CDR1 is SEHNR and CDR2 FQNEAQ (reference sequence). Germline trimming cut 8 bases from V and 0 bases from J; bases unmatched to any gene: 6. There are 15 residues in the CDR3. CDR3 coding DNA: TGTGCCAGCGGGTCGGACAGGACAACTAATGAAAAACTGTTTTTT. This codes for CASGSDRTTNEKLFF.

The chain couples TRBV29-1 to TRBJ1-2; no clear D gene. V lost 4 bases and J 4 bases, leaving 10 bases between the germline ends. Germline V gene sequence: CDR1 SQVTM, CDR2 ANQGSEA. The CDR3 length is 12 residues. The CDR3 DNA sequence: TGCAGCGTTGTGGTACAGCGCTATGGCTACACCTTC. It translates to CSVVVQRYGYTF.

This clonotype was recorded a few times. The chain has TRBV7-2 and TRBJ1-1; TRBD1 aligns across 8 bases. V was clipped by 5 bases and J by 8 bases; unmatched bases: 16. Per germline, CDR1 SGHTA and CDR2 FQGNSA. The CDR3 loop spans 16 amino acids. This CDR3 reads CASSQPYVPGGLEAFF. CDR3 sequence (DNA): TGTGCCAGCAGCCAACCTTATGTTCCAGGGGGCCTGGAAGCTTTCTTT.

The chain uses TRBV13 and TRBJ1-1; D perhaps matches TRBD1 (5 bases). The CDR3 totals 15 residues. V was cut by 1 base and J by 1 base, with 10 bases left in between. The germline CDR1 and CDR2 sequences are PRHDT and FYEKMQ (reference sequence). CDR3 DNA: TGTGCCAGCAGCTTAGTCGGGGCCAGGAACACTGAAGCTTTCTTT. Its translation is CASSLVGARNTEAFF.

The sample holds many counts of this clonotype. The CDR3, as DNA: TGTGCCAGTCAGGGAGTGAGCACCGGGGAGCTGTTTTTT. Encoded protein: CASQGVSTGELFF. The genes are TRBV12-3 or TRBV12-4 and TRBJ2-2; the D call may be TRBD1 or TRBD2 (5 bases each). This CDR3 region has 13 residues. V shed 9 bases and J shed 4 bases, with 12 bases lying between them.

Worth noting for this clonotype: This may be a read error, as it is one base from a much larger clone. The chain uses TRBV10-3 and TRBJ2-7, with D perhaps being TRBD1 or TRBD2 (5 bases each). V was clipped by 4 bases and J by 7 bases, with 14 bases between them. The CDR3 spans 13 residues. Germline CDR1 is ENHRY and CDR2 is SYGVKD. DNA of the CDR3: TGTGCCATCAGTGGGGGACCGATTTGGGAGCAGTACTTC. Translated, it gives CAISGGPIWEQYF.

The chain links TRBV7-9 to TRBJ2-6; perhaps TRBD1 as D (5 bases). CDR1 SEHNR and CDR2 FQNEAQ come from the germline V gene (reference sequence). Trimming removed 11 bases at V and 0 bases at J, with 20 bases between. This CDR3 is built from 17 residues. The CDR3 DNA reads as TGTGCCCTAAACAGGAGACCAACATTCTCTGGGGCCAACGTCCTGACTTTC. Encoded protein: CALNRRPTFSGANVLTF. Based on the CDR3 plus reference TRBV7-9 and TRBJ2-6, the full variable domain is DTGVSQNPRHKITKRGQNVTFRCDPISEHNRLYWYRQTLGQGPEFLTYFQNEAQLEKSRLLSDRFSAERPKGSFSTLEIQRTEQGDSAMYLCALNRRPTFSGANVLTFGAGSRLTVL.

Many counts were recorded for this clonotype. This chain joins TRBV7-2 and TRBJ2-7, with 11 bases that match TRBD1. CDR1 and CDR2 from the germline V gene are SGHTA and FQGNSA. This CDR3 has 16 residues. V shed 3 bases, J shed 3 bases, and the junction held 7 bases outside the gene matches. For the CDR3, the DNA is TGTGCCAGCAGCTTGGGGAGGACAGGGGGCGTCTACGAGCAGTACTTC. Translated: CASSLGRTGGVYEQYF.

The chain couples TRBV6-5 to TRBJ2-5; D is uncertain. Trimming pared 0 bases from V and 7 bases from J, leaving 9 bases between. Per the germline V gene, CDR1 is MNHEY and CDR2 is SVGAGI. This CDR3 region has 13 residues. The CDR3 is CASSYSVLGTQYF. DNA of the CDR3: TGTGCCAGCAGTTACTCCGTGTTAGGGACCCAGTACTTC.

In this sample, this clonotype turned up many times. J is TRBJ1-2 and V is TRBV24-1; 8 bases are shared with TRBD1. The CDR3 extends over 16 amino acids. From germline, CDR1 is KGHDR and CDR2 SFDVKD. The V segment lost 6 bases and the J segment 5 bases; nucleotides outside the gene matches: 13. CDR3 protein: CATSSPLDGTGYGYTF. The DNA of the CDR3 is TGTGCCACCAGTTCCCCGCTTGACGGGACAGGTTATGGCTACACCTTC.

The chain employs TRBV19 and TRBJ1-5; D may be TRBD1 (6 bases). The ends were cut back, 1 base at V and 3 bases at J, with 13 bases in the middle. There are 16 residues in the CDR3. Germline values: CDR1 LNHDA, CDR2 SQIVND (reference sequence). The CDR3 DNA follows: TGTGCCAGTAGTATAGTAGGAAGGGACAACAATCAGCCCCAGCATTTT. This encodes CASSIVGRDNNQPQHF.

This rearrangement joins TRBV10-2 to TRBJ1-2; perhaps TRBD1 as D (6 bases). V was clipped by 2 bases and J by 5 bases, with 27 bases between them. The CDR3 runs to 19 residues. The germline V gene has CDR1 WSHSY and CDR2 SAAADI. CDR3 protein: CASSEPDSPTGGGRYGYTF. CDR3 DNA: TGCGCCAGCAGTGAGCCGGACAGTCCAACGGGCGGGGGGAGGTATGGCTACACCTTC.

This clonotype appeared a few times. The chain carries TRBV28 and TRBJ2-7, with D possibly matching TRBD2 (6 bases). V lost 5 bases and J lost 9, with 14 bases in between. The germline V gene has CDR1 MDHEN and CDR2 SYDVKM. This CDR3 region has 12 residues. The CDR3 loop reads CASSLPGDRQYF. CDR3 in DNA: TGTGCCAGCAGTCTTCCGGGGGATCGGCAGTACTTC.

This clonotype is a singleton in its sample. J is TRBJ1-6 and V is TRBV28; 7 positions match TRBD1. V shed 6 bases and J 13 bases; nucleotides not matched to a gene: 12. Germline V gene lookup returns CDR1 MDHEN and CDR2 SYDVKM. The CDR3 has 14 amino acids. The DNA of the CDR3 is TGTGCCAGCAGCCTGAGGACAGGAGTTTCGCCCCTCCACTTT. Translated, it gives CASSLRTGVSPLHF.

This clonotype appeared many times. This rearrangement joins TRBV2 to TRBJ1-1, with unresolved D. Germline V lookup: CDR1 SNHLY, CDR2 FYNNEI. The CDR3 loop spans 12 amino acids. The V end lost 7 bases, the J end lost 0 bases, and 6 bases lay between the germline ends. CDR3 in DNA: TGTGCCAGCATTAACCTGAACACTGAAGCTTTCTTT. Its translation: CASINLNTEAFF.

The CDR3 reads CAGSYSRTGELFF. In nucleotides, the CDR3 is TGTGCCGGCAGTTACTCGAGGACCGGGGAGCTGTTTTTT. V gene TRBV10-3 combines with J gene TRBJ2-2; D remains ambiguous. V was clipped by 11 bases and J by 5 bases, with 15 bases between them. From germline, CDR1 is ENHRY and CDR2 SYGVKD. There are 13 residues in the CDR3.

The chain links TRBV6-5 to TRBJ2-7; D possibly uses TRBD1 or TRBD2 (5 bases each). CDR1 is MNHEY and CDR2 is SVGAGI in the germline V gene. The CDR3 has 14 residues. Trimming cost V 5 bases and J 6 bases, with 17 bases left between them. The CDR3 DNA follows: TGTGCCAGCAGTCCCGGGGCCGGAGGCGTCGAGCAGTACTTC. Its translation is CASSPGAGGVEQYF.

This chain uses TRBV19 with TRBJ1-1; maybe TRBD1 (6 bases). Looked up from germline, CDR1 is LNHDA and CDR2 is SQIVND (reference sequence). V was pared by 6 bases and J by 3 bases, with 14 bases between. There are 14 residues in the CDR3. CDR3 coding DNA: TGTGCCAGTAGCGGACAGAGCCAAGACACTGAAGCTTTCTTT. It encodes CASSGQSQDTEAFF.

The rearrangement links TRBV30 to TRBJ2-7; 7 nucleotides line up with TRBD1. CDR3 length equals 15 residues. The germline CDR1 and CDR2 sequences are GTSNPN and SVGIG (reference sequence). J lost 0 bases, V lost 2 bases, and 7 bases had no gene match. Written as DNA, the CDR3 is TGTGCCTGGAGTAGGGGACAGAGAAGCTCCTACGAGCAGTACTTC. Its protein is CAWSRGQRSSYEQYF. Full variable domain (outside the CDR3, taken from reference TRBV30 and TRBJ2-7): SQTIHQWPATLVQPVGSPLSLECTVEGTSNPNLYWYRQAAGRGLQLLFYSVGIGQISSEVPQNLSASRPQDRQFILSSKKLLLSDSGFYLCAWSRGQRSSYEQYFGPGTRLTVT.

This clonotype was recorded once. One base away lies a much larger clone, so this may be a sequencing read error. V gene TRBV19 combines with J gene TRBJ1-5; 9 bases are a match to TRBD1. CDR1 and CDR2 (germline): LNHDA, SQIVND (reference sequence). After removal of 7 bases from V and 7 bases from J, the junction contained 11 bases not matched to a gene. The CDR3 consists of 15 residues. The CDR3 DNA is TGTGCCAGTACGCCAACAGGGGGCGGATTGCAGCCCCAGCATTTT. It yields the protein CASTPTGGGLQPQHF.